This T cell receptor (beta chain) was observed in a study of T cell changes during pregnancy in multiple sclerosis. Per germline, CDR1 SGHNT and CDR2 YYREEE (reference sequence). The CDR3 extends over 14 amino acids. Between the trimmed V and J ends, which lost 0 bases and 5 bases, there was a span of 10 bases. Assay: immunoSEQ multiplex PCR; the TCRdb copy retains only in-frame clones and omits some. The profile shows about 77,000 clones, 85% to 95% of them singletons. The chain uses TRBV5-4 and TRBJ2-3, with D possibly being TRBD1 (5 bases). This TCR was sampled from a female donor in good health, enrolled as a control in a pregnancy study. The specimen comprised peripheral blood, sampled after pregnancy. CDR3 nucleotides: TGTGCCAGCAGCTTGGTAGGGGAAGTAGATACGCAGTATTTT. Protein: CASSLVGEVDTQYF.